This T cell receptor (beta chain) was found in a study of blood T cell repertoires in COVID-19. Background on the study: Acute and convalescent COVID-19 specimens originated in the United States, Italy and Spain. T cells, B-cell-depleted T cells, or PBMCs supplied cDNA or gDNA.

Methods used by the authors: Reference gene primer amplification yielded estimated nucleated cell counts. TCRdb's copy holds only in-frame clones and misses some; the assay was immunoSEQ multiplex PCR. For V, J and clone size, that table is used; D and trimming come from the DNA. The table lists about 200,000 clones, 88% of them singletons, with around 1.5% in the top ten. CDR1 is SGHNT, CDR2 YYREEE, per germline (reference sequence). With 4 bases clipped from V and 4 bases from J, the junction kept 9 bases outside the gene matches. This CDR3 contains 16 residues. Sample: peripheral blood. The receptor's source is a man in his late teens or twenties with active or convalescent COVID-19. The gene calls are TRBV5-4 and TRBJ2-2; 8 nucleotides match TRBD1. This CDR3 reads CASSSGQGYGTGELFF. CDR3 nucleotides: TGTGCCAGCAGCAGTGGACAGGGATACGGCACCGGGGAGCTGTTTTTT.